This T cell receptor (beta chain) was sequenced during a study of cytomegalovirus exposure and HLA in healthy donors. In the PCR, 60 Vbeta and 13 Jbeta primers were used. In the study's own analysis: Later reanalysis found approximately 76 million unique TCR beta chains, roughly 10 million of them shared. TCRdb's copy holds only in-frame clones and misses some; the assay was immunoSEQ multiplex PCR. V and J calls and clone size are copied from that table; D and trimming were computed from the DNA. The sample has about 90,000 clones, 65% to 85% seen once. Overall study findings and caveats: The study designated 150 to 200 TCR beta chains cytomegalovirus-associated. CMV serostatus stood as the only immune exposure information on hand.

The CDR3 extends over 18 amino acids. Germline lookup yields CDR1 WNHNN and CDR2 SYGVQD (reference sequence). Trimming removed 4 bases from V and 3 bases from J, with 24 bases in between. As concerns this clone: Its matching antigen is unknown.

The V gene is TRBV10-1, the J gene TRBJ1-1; no reliable D call. The specimen sequenced was PBMCs. The clonotype was recovered from a man aged 18-30 years in good health and CMV-seronegative. In nucleotides, the CDR3 is TGCGCCAGCAGTGCAACTGACCTCGCAGGTTCGTGGTACACTGAAGCTTTCTTT. Encoded protein: CASSATDLAGSWYTEAFF.